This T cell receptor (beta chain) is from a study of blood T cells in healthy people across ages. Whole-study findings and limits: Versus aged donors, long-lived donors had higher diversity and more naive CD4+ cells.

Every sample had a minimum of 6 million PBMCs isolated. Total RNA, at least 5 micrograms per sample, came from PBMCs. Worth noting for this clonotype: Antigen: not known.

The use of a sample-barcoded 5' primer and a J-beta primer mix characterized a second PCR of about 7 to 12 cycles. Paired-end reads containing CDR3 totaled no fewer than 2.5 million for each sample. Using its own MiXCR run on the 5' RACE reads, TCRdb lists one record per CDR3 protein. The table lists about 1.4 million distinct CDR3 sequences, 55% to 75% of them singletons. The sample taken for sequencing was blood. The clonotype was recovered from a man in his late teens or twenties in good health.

Here the CDR3 reads CASSQDGTGVTEAFF. The CDR3 coding sequence is TGTGCCAGCAGCCAAGACGGAACAGGGGTCACTGAAGCTTTCTTT. The V and J genes are TRBV4-2 and TRBJ1-1; 7 bases are shared with TRBD1. Germline lookup yields CDR1 LGHNA and CDR2 YNFKEQ. V lost 0 bases to trimming and J lost 4 bases; unmatched junction nucleotides: 5. This CDR3 contains 15 residues.